This T cell receptor (beta chain) was profiled in a study of technical replicates of blood from a handful of donors. The table came from immunoSEQ multiplex PCR; TCRdb's copy has only in-frame clones and leaves some out. The sample includes about 82,000 clones, 94% of them seen just once. This TCR derives from a human donor in good health. Input material: T cells isolated from PBMCs.

CDR3 sequence (DNA): TGCAGCGTGGACTCCGGGACAGGGCGTGGGACCGGGGAGCTGTTTTTT. Amino acid sequence: CSVDSGTGRGTGELFF. The chain carries TRBV29-1 and TRBJ2-2, with 9 bases lining up with TRBD1. V was pared by 6 bases and J by 5 bases, with 13 bases of the junction left unmatched. CDR1 SQVTM and CDR2 ANQGSEA come from the germline V gene. The CDR3 spans 16 residues.